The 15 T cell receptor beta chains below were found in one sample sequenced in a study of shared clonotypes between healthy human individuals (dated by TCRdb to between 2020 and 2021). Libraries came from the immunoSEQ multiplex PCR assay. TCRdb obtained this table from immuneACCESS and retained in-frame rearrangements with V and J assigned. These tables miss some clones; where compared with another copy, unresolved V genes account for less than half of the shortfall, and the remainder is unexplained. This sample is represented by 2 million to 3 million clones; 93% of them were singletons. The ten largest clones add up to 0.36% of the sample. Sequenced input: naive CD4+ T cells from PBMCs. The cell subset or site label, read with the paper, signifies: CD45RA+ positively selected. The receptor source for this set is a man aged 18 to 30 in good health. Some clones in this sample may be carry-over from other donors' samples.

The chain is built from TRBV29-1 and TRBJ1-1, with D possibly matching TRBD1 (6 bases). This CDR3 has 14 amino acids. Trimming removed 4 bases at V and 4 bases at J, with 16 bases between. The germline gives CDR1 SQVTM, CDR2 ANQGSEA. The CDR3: CSVGPGVGITEAFF. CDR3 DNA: TGCAGCGTTGGGCCAGGGGTCGGAATCACTGAAGCTTTCTTT.

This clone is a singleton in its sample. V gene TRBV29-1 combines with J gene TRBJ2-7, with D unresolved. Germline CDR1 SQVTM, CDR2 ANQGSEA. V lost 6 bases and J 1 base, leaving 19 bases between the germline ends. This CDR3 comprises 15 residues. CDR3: CSVESADGLSYEQYF. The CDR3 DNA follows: TGCAGCGTGGAATCGGCGGACGGATTATCCTACGAGCAGTACTTC.

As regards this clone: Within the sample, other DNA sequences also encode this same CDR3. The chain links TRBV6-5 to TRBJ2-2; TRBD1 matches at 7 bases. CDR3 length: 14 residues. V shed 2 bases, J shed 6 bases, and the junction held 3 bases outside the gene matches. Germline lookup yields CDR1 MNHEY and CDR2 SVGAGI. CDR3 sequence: CASSYRQGSGELFF. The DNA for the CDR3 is TGTGCCAGCAGTTACAGACAGGGATCCGGGGAGCTGTTTTTT.

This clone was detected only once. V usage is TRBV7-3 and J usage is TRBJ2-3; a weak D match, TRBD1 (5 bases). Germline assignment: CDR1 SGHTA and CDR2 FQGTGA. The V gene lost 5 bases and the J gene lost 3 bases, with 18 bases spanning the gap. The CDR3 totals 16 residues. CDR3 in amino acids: CASSVGRDRSTDTQYF. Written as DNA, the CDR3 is TGTGCCAGCAGCGTCGGCAGGGATCGATCAACAGATACGCAGTATTTT.

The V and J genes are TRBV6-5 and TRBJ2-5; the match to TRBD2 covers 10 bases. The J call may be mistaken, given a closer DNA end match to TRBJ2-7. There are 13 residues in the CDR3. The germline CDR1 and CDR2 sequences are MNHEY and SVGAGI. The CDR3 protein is CAARLAGSYEQYF. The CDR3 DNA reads TGTGCCGCGCGACTAGCGGGCTCCTACGAGCAGTACTTC.

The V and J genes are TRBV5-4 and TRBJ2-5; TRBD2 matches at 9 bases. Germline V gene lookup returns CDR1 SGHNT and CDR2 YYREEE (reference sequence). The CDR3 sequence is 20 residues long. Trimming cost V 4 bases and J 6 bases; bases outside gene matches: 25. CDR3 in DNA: TGTGCCAGCAGCCCCCTAGGCCCGCGGGAGGGCCTCACTTACAGTAAGACCCAGTACTTC. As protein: CASSPLGPREGLTYSKTQYF.

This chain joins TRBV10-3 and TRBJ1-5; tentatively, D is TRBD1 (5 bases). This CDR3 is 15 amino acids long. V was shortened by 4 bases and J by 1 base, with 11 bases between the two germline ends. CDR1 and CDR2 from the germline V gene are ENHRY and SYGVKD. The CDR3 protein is CAISAGEGSNQPQHF. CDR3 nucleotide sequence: TGTGCCATCAGTGCCGGGGAGGGGAGCAATCAGCCCCAGCATTTT.

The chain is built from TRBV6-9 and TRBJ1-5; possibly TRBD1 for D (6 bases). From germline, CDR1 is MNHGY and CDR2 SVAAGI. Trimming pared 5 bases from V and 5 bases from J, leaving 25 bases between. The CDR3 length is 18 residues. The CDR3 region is CASSPTHSVRGEDQPQHF. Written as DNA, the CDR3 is TGTGCCAGCAGTCCTACTCACTCAGTCAGGGGAGAGGATCAGCCCCAGCATTTT.

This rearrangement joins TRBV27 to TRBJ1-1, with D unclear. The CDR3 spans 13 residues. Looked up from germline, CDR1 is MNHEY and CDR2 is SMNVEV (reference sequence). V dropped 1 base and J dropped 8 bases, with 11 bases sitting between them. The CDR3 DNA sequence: TGTGCCAGCAGTTTATGGGCGGGTCCGGAAGCTTTCTTT. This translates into CASSLWAGPEAFF.

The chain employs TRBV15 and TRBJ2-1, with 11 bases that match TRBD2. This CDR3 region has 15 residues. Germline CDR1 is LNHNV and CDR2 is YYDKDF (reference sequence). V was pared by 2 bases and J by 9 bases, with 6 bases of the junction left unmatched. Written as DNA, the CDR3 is TGTGCCACCAGCAGAACTAGCGGGAGTTTTAGTGAGCAGTTCTTC. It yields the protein CATSRTSGSFSEQFF.

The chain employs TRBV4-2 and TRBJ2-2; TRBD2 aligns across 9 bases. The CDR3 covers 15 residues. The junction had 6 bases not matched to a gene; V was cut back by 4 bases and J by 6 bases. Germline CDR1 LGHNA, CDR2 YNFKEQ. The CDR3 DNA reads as TGTGCCAGCAGCCCGGTTAGCGGGAGCGCCGGGGAGCTGTTTTTT. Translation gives CASSPVSGSAGELFF.

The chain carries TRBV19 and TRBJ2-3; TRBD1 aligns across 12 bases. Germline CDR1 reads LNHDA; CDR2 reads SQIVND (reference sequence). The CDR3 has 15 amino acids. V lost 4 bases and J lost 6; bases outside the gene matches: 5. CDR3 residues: CASSRGTGGMDTQYF. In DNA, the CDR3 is TGTGCCAGTAGTAGGGGGACAGGGGGCATGGATACGCAGTATTTT.

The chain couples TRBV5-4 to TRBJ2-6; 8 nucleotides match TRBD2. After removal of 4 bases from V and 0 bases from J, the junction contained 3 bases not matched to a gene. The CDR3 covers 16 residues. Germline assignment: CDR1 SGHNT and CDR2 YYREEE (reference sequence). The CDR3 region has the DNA TGTGCCAGCAGCCCAGCGGGAGCCTCTGGGGCCAACGTCCTGACTTTC. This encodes CASSPAGASGANVLTF.

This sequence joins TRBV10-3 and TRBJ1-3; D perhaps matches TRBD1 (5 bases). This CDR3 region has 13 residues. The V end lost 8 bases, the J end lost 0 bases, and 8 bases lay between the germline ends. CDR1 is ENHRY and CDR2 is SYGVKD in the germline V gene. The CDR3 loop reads CAIGGASGNTIYF. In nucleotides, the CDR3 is TGTGCCATCGGTGGGGCCTCTGGAAACACCATATATTTT.

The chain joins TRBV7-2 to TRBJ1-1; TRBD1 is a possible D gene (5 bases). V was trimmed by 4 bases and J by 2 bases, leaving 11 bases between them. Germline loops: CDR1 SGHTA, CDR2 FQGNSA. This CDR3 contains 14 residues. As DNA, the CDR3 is TGTGCCAGCAGCTCCAGGGCGTCTAACACTGAAGCTTTCTTT. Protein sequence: CASSSRASNTEAFF.